The clone carrying this T cell receptor beta chain was detected a few times. Its specificity is unknown. Germline-derived CDR1 and CDR2 are LGHNA and YSLEER. This CDR3 is built from 14 residues. V was shortened by 2 bases and J by 6 bases, with 13 bases between the two germline ends. These data are taken from a study of T cell responses to AZD1222 COVID-19 vaccine. Here immunoSEQ multiplex PCR was the method, and the copy in TCRdb shows in-frame clones only, minus some. Of around 72,000 clones detected, 80% to 90% appear once; the ten largest clones hold around 24%. Study results and limitations: Distributed over spike, vaccine-associated CD4 TCRs predominated at 160-218 and 743-854.

The rearrangement joins TRBV4-3 to TRBJ1-2; D unresolved. The sequence was collected from an adult in good health. The sample consisted of peripheral blood, taken on day 0 of AZD1222 vaccination. CDR3 loop: CASSQSTRLNGYTF. The DNA for the CDR3 is TGCGCCAGCAGCCAATCCACCCGACTTAATGGCTACACCTTC.